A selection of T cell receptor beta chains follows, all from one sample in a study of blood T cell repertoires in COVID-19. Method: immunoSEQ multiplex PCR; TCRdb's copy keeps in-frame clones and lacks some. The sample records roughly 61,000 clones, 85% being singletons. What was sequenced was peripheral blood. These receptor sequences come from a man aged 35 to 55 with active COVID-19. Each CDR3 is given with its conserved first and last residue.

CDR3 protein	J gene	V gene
CASSFGTGGLDTQYF	TRBJ2-3	TRBV7-7
CASAPPGTPRGQPQHF	TRBJ1-5	TRBV27
CASSLTGSEREAFF	TRBJ1-1	TRBV5-1
CASTSPPNFATNEKLFF	TRBJ1-4	TRBV10-1
CASRTADRMYGYTF	TRBJ1-2	TRBV28
CASSNYRGTGELFF	TRBJ2-2	TRBV19
CASRRGRGNEQFF	TRBJ2-1	TRBV5-4
CASSLRRGTVEAFF	TRBJ1-1	TRBV7-8
CASIERQNTEAFF	TRBJ1-1	TRBV28
CASSGAGGAINDGPSVGYTF	TRBJ1-2	TRBV2
CASSTGTGTDDEQFF	TRBJ2-1	TRBV5-8
CASSLNDRGRENIQYF	TRBJ2-4	TRBV7-3
CAFQAGGADTQYF	TRBJ2-3	TRBV30
CASSLDQGAGQPQHF	TRBJ1-5	TRBV5-5
CASSSPLGASNEKLFF	TRBJ1-4	TRBV7-8
CASSVQGGPYYGYTF	TRBJ1-2	TRBV9
CASSKSGLVYNEQFF	TRBJ2-1	TRBV10-1
CATWTSGRAEQYF	TRBJ2-7	TRBV6-5
CASSLAGKGYTF	TRBJ1-2	TRBV28
CAWGDRGRGTQYF	TRBJ2-3	TRBV30
CASSLGLSGDTQYF	TRBJ2-3	TRBV6-2/TRBV6-3
CASSPDRAYGYTF	TRBJ1-2	TRBV7-8
CASSPSIGRGPMNTEAFF	TRBJ1-1	TRBV18
CAARAASGNRNEQFF	TRBJ2-1	TRBV10-3
CASSLNQGQNTEAFF	TRBJ1-1	TRBV5-6
CASSSFTGDLASGNTIYF	TRBJ1-3	TRBV28
CASSIGGQNSDTQYF	TRBJ2-3	TRBV19
CASSLLPGASYEQYF	TRBJ2-7	TRBV7-8
CASSLATGTRTTYEQYF	TRBJ2-7	TRBV5-1
CASGIGTASYNEQFF	TRBJ2-1	TRBV12-5
CASSLRLAGGAPYNEQFF	TRBJ2-1	TRBV28
CASSGTGSNYGYTF	TRBJ1-2	TRBV28
CASSLKGVFSPLHF	TRBJ1-6	TRBV7-2
CASSERGMNTEAFF	TRBJ1-1	TRBV19
CASSISTHVVSHGRYGYTF	TRBJ1-2	TRBV19
CATSDLGVAGGEKLFF	TRBJ1-4	TRBV24-1
CASSISAGTEQFF	TRBJ2-1	TRBV19
CASSYLDRVNGYTF	TRBJ1-2	TRBV6-5